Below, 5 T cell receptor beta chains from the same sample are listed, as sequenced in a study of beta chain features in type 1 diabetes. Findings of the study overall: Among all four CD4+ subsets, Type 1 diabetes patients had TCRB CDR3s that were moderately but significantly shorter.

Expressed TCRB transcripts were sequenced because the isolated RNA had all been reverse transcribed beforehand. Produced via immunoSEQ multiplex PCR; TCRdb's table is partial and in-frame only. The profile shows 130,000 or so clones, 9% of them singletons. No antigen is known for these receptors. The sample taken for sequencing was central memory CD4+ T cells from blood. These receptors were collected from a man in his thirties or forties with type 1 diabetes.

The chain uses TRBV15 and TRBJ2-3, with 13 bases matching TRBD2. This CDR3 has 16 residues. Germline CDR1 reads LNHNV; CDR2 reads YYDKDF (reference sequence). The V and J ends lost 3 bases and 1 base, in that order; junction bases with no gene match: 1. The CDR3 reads CATSSGLAGGTDTQYF. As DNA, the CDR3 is TGTGCCACCAGCAGCGGACTAGCGGGGGGCACAGATACGCAGTATTTT. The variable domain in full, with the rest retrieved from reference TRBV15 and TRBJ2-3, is DAMVIQNPRYQVTQFGKPVTLSCSQTLNHNVMYWYQQKSSQAPKLLFHYYDKDFNNEADTPDNFQSRRPNTSFCFLDIRSPGLGDTAMYLCATSSGLAGGTDTQYFGPGTRLTVL.

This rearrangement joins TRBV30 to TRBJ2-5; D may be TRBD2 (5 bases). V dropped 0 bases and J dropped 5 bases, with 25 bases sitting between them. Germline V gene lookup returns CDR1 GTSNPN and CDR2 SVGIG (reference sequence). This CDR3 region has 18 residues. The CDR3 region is CAWSVVSDLLRRGETQYF. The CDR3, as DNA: TGTGCCTGGAGTGTAGTGTCAGACCTGCTGAGAAGAGGGGAGACCCAGTACTTC.

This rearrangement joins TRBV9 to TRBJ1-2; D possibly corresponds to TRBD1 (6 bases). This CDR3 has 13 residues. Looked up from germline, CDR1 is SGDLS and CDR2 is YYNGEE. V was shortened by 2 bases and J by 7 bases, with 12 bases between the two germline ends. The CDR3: CASSVSGEGGYTF. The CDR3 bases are TGTGCCAGCAGCGTGTCAGGGGAAGGTGGCTACACCTTC.

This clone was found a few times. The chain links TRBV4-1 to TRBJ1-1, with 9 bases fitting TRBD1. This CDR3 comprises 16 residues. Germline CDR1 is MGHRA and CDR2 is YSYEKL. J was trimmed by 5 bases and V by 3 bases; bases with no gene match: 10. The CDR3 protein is CASSHPLQGARTEAFF. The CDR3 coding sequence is TGCGCCAGCAGCCACCCATTACAGGGGGCGAGGACTGAAGCTTTCTTT.

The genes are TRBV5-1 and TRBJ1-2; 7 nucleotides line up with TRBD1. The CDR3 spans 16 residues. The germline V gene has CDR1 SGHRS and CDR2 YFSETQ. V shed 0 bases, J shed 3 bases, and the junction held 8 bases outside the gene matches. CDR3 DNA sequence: TGCGCCAGCAGCTTGGGTGGGACAGTTTTTGACTATGGCTACACCTTC. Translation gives CASSLGGTVFDYGYTF.